The 15 T cell receptor beta chains below come from one sample, sequenced in a study of T cell changes during pregnancy in multiple sclerosis. Only in-frame clones appear in the TCRdb table, and some are missing; sequencing was by immunoSEQ multiplex PCR. The repertoire holds tens of thousands of clones, 91% seen once, with approximately 0.97% in the top ten. Sequencing was performed on peripheral blood, taken before pregnancy. These receptors were taken from a female donor with multiple sclerosis, enrolled in a pregnancy study.

This clone was observed a single time. V is TRBV27 and J is TRBJ2-1; 9 nucleotides line up with TRBD1. The V and J ends lost 6 bases and 8 bases, in that order; junction bases with no gene match: 8. The CDR3 sequence is 14 residues long. Germline V gives CDR1 MNHEY, CDR2 SMNVEV (reference sequence). This CDR3 reads CASSPGDRVDEQFF. The CDR3 DNA follows: TGTGCCAGCAGCCCCGGGGACAGGGTTGATGAGCAGTTCTTC.

J is TRBJ2-1 and V is TRBV11-1; D is undetermined. Germline V gene sequence: CDR1 SGHAT, CDR2 FQDESV (reference sequence). The CDR3 sequence is 14 residues long. V was trimmed by 1 base and J by 4 bases, leaving 8 bases between them. The CDR3, as DNA: TGTGCCAGCAGCTTAGTACAGTCATACAATGAGCAGTTCTTC. Translating gives CASSLVQSYNEQFF.

The genes are TRBV2 and TRBJ2-7; D is perhaps TRBD2 (5 bases). CDR1 is SNHLY and CDR2 is FYNNEI in the germline V gene. This CDR3 comprises 14 residues. Trimming took off 3 bases at V and 7 bases at J, with 16 bases between the two ends. The CDR3 loop is CASSELAPTGEQYF. CDR3 nucleotides: TGTGCCAGCAGTGAGCTAGCTCCCACCGGTGAGCAGTACTTC. Filled out from reference TRBV2 and TRBJ2-7, the complete variable domain reads EPEVTQTPSHQVTQMGQEVILRCVPISNHLYFYWYRQILGQKVEFLVSFYNNEISEKSEIFDDQFSVERPDGSNFTLKIRSTKLEDSAMYFCASSELAPTGEQYFGPGTRLTVT.

The chain links TRBV27 to TRBJ2-6; 10 bases are a match to TRBD2. CDR1 MNHEY and CDR2 SMNVEV come from the germline V gene (reference sequence). The ends lost 2 bases at V and 0 bases at J; junction bases unmatched: 10. CDR3 length: 20 residues. The DNA of the CDR3 is TGTGCCAGCAGTTTAGGGCTAGCGGGAGTCTCGCACTCTGGGGCCAACGTCCTGACTTTC. It translates to CASSLGLAGVSHSGANVLTF.

This CDR3 reads CASSLSGLTNQPQHF. DNA for the CDR3: TGTGCCAGCAGCTTGTCAGGCCTCACCAATCAGCCCCAGCATTTT. This chain links TRBV5-5 with TRBJ1-5; D unclear. This CDR3 has 15 residues. Germline CDR1 is SGHKS and CDR2 is YYEKEE (reference sequence). V was pared by 1 base and J by 3 bases, with 11 bases between.

The chain combines TRBV6-1 with TRBJ2-2; TRBD2 is a possible D gene (6 bases). V was trimmed by 4 bases and J by 2 bases, leaving 14 bases between them. The CDR3 sequence is 16 residues long. The germline V gene has CDR1 MNHNS and CDR2 SASEGT. The CDR3 DNA is TGTGCCAGCAGTGCTTTAATGGGGGGTAACACCGGGGAGCTGTTTTTT. Its translation is CASSALMGGNTGELFF.

In its sample, this clone was seen once. The chain uses TRBV27 and TRBJ1-4; D gene ambiguous. The ends were cut back, 5 bases at V and 3 bases at J, with 10 bases in the middle. This CDR3 is 14 amino acids long. CDR1 is MNHEY and CDR2 is SMNVEV in the germline V gene (reference sequence). DNA for the CDR3: TGTGCCAGCAGTCCGCAGGCAGCTAATGAAAAACTGTTTTTT. As protein: CASSPQAANEKLFF.

The chain recombines TRBV18 with TRBJ2-2; 9 bases are a match to TRBD1. CDR1 and CDR2 from the germline V gene are KGHSH and LQKENI. CDR3 length equals 14 residues. The V and J ends lost 3 bases and 6 bases, in that order; junction bases with no gene match: 2. CDR3 sequence reads: CASSPDRGPGELFF. CDR3 nucleotides: TGTGCCAGCTCACCGGACAGGGGTCCCGGGGAGCTGTTTTTT.

The chain is built from TRBV6-5 and TRBJ2-1, with 8 nucleotides matching TRBD2. V shed 6 bases, J shed 8 bases, and the junction held 9 bases outside the gene matches. The germline V gene encodes CDR1 MNHEY and CDR2 SVGAGI. The CDR3 spans 14 residues. CDR3 residues: CASRRGLATYEQFF. As DNA, the CDR3 is TGTGCCAGCAGGCGCGGACTAGCAACCTATGAGCAGTTCTTC.

The chain links TRBV4-1 to TRBJ2-1; a possible D gene is TRBD2 (7 bases). V dropped 4 bases and J dropped 4 bases, with 17 bases sitting between them. Germline V gene lookup returns CDR1 MGHRA and CDR2 YSYEKL. CDR3 length equals 16 residues. CDR3: CASSPAGGGQYNEQFF. In DNA, the CDR3 is TGCGCCAGCAGCCCGGCGGGCGGGGGACAATACAATGAGCAGTTCTTC.

CDR3 coding DNA: TGTGCCAGCAGCTTGACAGCTAAAAACATTCAGTACTTC. Translating gives CASSLTAKNIQYF. The gene calls are TRBV7-9 and TRBJ2-4; D perhaps matches TRBD1 (5 bases). The CDR3 contains 13 residues. Deletions cut 3 bases from V and 4 bases from J, with 7 bases between. CDR1 is SEHNR, CDR2 FQNEAQ, per germline (reference sequence).

The chain has TRBV15 and TRBJ2-7, with a weak D call TRBD2 (5 bases). The CDR3 has 14 residues. Trimming left V 4 bases short and J 5 bases short, with 15 bases between. Germline V gene sequence: CDR1 LNHNV, CDR2 YYDKDF (reference sequence). CDR3 bases: TGTGCCACCAGCAAATCGGGAACGGCCCACGAGCAGTACTTC. It translates to CATSKSGTAHEQYF.

V gene TRBV9 combines with J gene TRBJ1-4; D is uncertain. Germline V lookup: CDR1 SGDLS, CDR2 YYNGEE. CDR3 length equals 16 residues. Deletions cut 4 bases from V and 4 bases from J, with 17 bases between. For the CDR3, the DNA is TGTGCCAGCAGCCATCAAGCGGGCATAGATAATGAAAAACTGTTTTTT. This sequence encodes CASSHQAGIDNEKLFF.

V gene TRBV6-5 combines with J gene TRBJ2-7, with D possibly matching TRBD1 (6 bases). Germline lookup yields CDR1 MNHEY and CDR2 SVGAGI. Trimming removed 5 bases from V and 2 bases from J, with 13 bases in between. The CDR3 consists of 14 residues. This chain's CDR3 is CASSPLKGAYEQYF. In nucleotides, the CDR3 is TGTGCCAGCAGTCCCCTTAAGGGGGCCTACGAGCAGTACTTC.

This rearrangement joins TRBV11-1 to TRBJ1-2; no firm D call. The V end lost 1 base, the J end lost 2 bases, and 5 bases lay between the germline ends. The germline V gene has CDR1 SGHAT and CDR2 FQDESV (reference sequence). The CDR3 is made up of 13 amino acids. CDR3 bases: TGTGCCAGCAGCTTAGACGGGAACTATGGCTACACCTTC. This gives the protein CASSLDGNYGYTF. Complete variable domain (other parts from reference TRBV11-1 and TRBJ1-2): EAEVAQSPRYKITEKSQAVAFWCDPISGHATLYWYRQILGQGPELLVQFQDESVVDDSQLPKDRFSAERLKGVDSTLKIQPAELGDSAMYLCASSLDGNYGYTFGSGTRLTVV.